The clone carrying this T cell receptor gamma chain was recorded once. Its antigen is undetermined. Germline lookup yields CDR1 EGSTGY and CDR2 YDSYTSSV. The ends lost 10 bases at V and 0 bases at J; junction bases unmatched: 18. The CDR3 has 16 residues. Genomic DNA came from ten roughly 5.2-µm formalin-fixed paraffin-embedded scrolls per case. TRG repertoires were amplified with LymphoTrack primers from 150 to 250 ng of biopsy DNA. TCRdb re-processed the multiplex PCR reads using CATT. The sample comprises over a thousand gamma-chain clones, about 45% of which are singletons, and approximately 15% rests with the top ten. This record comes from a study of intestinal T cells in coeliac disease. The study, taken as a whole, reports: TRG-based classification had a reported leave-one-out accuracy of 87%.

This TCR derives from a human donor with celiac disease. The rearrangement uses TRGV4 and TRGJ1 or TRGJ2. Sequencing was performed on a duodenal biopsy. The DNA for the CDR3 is TGTGCCACTGGATGGGAGCCGCCCCGGAATTATTATAAGAAACTCTTT. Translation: CATGWEPPRNYYKKLF.